The subject of this entry is one TCR beta chain. Clones were read by immunoSEQ multiplex PCR, and TCRdb kept only the in-frame ones, dropping some. The sample lists some 77,000 clones, about 86% seen once, with approximately 5% in the top ten. The record originates from a study of technical replicates of blood from a few donors. This receptor was taken from a human donor in good health. Some clones in this sample may be carry-over from other donors' samples. The specimen sequenced was PBMCs.

Written as DNA, the CDR3 is TGTGCCAGCAGCCTTAACACCGGGGAGCTGTTTTTT. Encoded protein: CASSLNTGELFF. This sequence joins TRBV7-6 and TRBJ2-2; no clear D. Germline V lookup: CDR1 SGHVS, CDR2 FNYEAQ. V was cut by 5 bases and J by 2 bases, with 3 bases left in between. The CDR3 has 12 amino acids.